This T cell receptor beta chain was sequenced in a study of blood T cell repertoires in COVID-19. Background on the study: PBMCs, B-cell-depleted T cells, or T cells provided the cDNA or gDNA that made up the material.

Participants were aged about 18 to 100 years from more than 20 US areas. Cohorts were assigned according to the clinical history that participants reported. V trimming: 6 bases; J trimming: 5 bases; junction bases outside the gene matches: 14. Germline V gene lookup returns CDR1 MNHEY and CDR2 SVGEGT. CDR3 length equals 16 residues. As handled by the study authors: Amplification with reference gene primers provided the estimates of nucleated cell counts. Measured with immunoSEQ multiplex PCR; TCRdb has only the in-frame clones, and not every one. V, J and clone size reflect that table, while D and trimming were determined from the DNA. The sample yields roughly 220,000 clones, roughly 88% seen once.

V gene TRBV6-2 or TRBV6-3 combines with J gene TRBJ2-7; TRBD1 matches 9 bases. The source material was PBMCs or T cells enriched from blood (not recorded which). The receptor comes from a woman aged 40-49 years with acute COVID-19. The CDR3 is CASSLYDRDREDEQYF. CDR3 DNA sequence: TGTGCCAGCAGCCTATATGACCGGGACAGGGAGGACGAGCAGTACTTC.